This T cell receptor (beta chain) comes out of a study of T cell responses to AZD1222 COVID-19 vaccine. This CDR3 is 13 amino acids long. Trimming took 7 bases from V and 3 from J, leaving 15 bases between them. Looked up from germline, CDR1 is SQVTM and CDR2 is ANQGSEA. Study conclusions and caveats: Elevations in Spike-specific TCR breadth and depth followed administration of two AZD1222 doses. Spike-wide vaccine-associated CD4 TCRs dominated at 160-218 and 743-854. Baseline antibody screening turned up just six seropositive AZD1222 recipients.

In regard to this clone: The antigen remains undetermined.

Profiled with immunoSEQ multiplex PCR; TCRdb holds only in-frame clones, not every one. The sample records more than 80,000 clones, 90% being singletons. The gene calls are TRBV29-1 and TRBJ2-5, with D perhaps given as TRBD1 or TRBD2 (5 bases each). Sequenced here: peripheral blood, sampled 28 days after the second AZD1222 dose. The origin of this receptor is an adult who received the AZD1222 COVID-19 vaccine. The CDR3 protein is CSARGTAKETQYF. The CDR3 nucleotides read TGCAGCGCCCGAGGGACGGCGAAAGAGACCCAGTACTTC.